This TCR beta chain is drawn from a study of blood T cell repertoires in COVID-19. Across the study: PBMCs, B-cell-depleted T cells, or T cells provided the cDNA or gDNA that made up the material.

The germline gives CDR1 MGHDK, CDR2 SYGVNS. The trim removed 10 bases at V and 0 bases at J, leaving 7 bases unmatched. There are 14 residues in the CDR3. Original data processing: Amplification of reference gene primers was used by the study to estimate nucleated cell counts. Assay used: immunoSEQ multiplex PCR; TCRdb lists only in-frame clones, some missing. V and J calls plus clone size are reproduced from that table; the DNA served to infer D and trimming. Among 190,000 or so clones, 87% were seen once, and the ten largest hold around 2.6%. The V call is TRBV25-1, the J call TRBJ2-5; 8 nucleotides line up with TRBD2. This receptor was obtained from a man aged 40-50 years with active or convalescent COVID-19. The sample consisted of peripheral blood. The CDR3: CATTGGDYQETQYF. CDR3 in DNA: TGTGCCACCACGGGAGGGGACTACCAAGAGACCCAGTACTTC.